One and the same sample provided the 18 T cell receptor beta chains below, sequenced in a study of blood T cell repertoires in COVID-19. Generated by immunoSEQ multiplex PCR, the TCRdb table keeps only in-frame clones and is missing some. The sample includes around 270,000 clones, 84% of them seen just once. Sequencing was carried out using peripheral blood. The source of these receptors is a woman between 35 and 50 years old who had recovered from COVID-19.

The CDR3, as DNA: TGTGCCAGCAGTGGGCTAGCGGGGGGCTCCACCGGGGAGCTGTTTTTT. Translating gives CASSGLAGGSTGELFF. The chain has TRBV2 and TRBJ2-2; 11 bases align to TRBD2. CDR3 length: 16 amino acids. J was trimmed by 4 bases and V by 4 bases; bases with no gene match: 5. CDR1 is SNHLY, CDR2 FYNNEI, per germline.

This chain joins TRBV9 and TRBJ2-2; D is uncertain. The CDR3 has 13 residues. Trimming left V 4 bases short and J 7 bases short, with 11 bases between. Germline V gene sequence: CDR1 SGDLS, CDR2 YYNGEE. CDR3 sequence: CASSPRVVGELFF. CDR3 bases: TGTGCCAGCAGCCCGCGCGTGGTCGGGGAGCTGTTTTTT.

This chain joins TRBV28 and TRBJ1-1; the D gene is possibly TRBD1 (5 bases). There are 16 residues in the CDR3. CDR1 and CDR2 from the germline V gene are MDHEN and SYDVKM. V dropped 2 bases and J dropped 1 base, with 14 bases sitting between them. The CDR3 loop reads CASSLNRGVWNTEAFF. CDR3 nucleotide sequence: TGTGCCAGCAGTTTAAATCGGGGGGTTTGGAACACTGAAGCTTTCTTT.

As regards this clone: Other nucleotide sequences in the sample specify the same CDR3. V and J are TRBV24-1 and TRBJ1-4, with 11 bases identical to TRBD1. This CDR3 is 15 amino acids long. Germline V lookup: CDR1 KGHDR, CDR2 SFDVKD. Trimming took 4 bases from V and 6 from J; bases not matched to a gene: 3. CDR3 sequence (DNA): TGTGCCACCAGTGACCCGGGACAGGGGGATGAAAAACTGTTTTTT. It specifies CATSDPGQGDEKLFF.

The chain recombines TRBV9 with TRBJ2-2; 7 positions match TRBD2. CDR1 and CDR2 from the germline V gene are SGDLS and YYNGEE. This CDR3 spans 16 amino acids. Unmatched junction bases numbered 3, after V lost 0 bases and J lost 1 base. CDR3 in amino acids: CASSVEGLWNTGELFF. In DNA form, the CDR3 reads TGTGCCAGCAGCGTAGAGGGACTATGGAACACCGGGGAGCTGTTTTTT.

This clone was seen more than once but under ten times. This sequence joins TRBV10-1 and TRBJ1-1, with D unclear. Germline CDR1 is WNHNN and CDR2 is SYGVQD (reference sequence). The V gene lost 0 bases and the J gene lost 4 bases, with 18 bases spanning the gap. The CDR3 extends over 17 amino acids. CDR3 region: CASSESRESRASTEAFF. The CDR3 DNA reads TGCGCCAGCAGTGAGTCGCGCGAGTCGCGGGCCAGCACTGAAGCTTTCTTT.

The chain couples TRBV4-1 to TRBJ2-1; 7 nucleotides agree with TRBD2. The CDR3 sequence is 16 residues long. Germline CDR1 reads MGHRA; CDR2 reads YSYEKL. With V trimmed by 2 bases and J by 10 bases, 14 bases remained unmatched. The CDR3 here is CASSQPTSRNPSEQFF. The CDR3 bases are TGCGCCAGCAGCCAACCGACTAGCCGGAACCCTAGCGAGCAGTTCTTC.

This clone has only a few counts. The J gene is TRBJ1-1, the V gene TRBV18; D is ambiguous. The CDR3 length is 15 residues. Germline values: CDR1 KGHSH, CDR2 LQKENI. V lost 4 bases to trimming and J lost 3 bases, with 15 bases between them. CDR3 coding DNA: TGTGCCAGCTCACTTTATTCCAATCGGGACACTGAAGCTTTCTTT. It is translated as CASSLYSNRDTEAFF.

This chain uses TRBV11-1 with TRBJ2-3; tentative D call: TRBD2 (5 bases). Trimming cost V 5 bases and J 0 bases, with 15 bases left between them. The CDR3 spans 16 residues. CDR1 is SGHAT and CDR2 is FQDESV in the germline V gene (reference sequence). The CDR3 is CASSPGASRSTDTQYF. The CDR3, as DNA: TGTGCCAGCAGCCCAGGTGCTAGCCGTAGCACAGATACGCAGTATTTT.

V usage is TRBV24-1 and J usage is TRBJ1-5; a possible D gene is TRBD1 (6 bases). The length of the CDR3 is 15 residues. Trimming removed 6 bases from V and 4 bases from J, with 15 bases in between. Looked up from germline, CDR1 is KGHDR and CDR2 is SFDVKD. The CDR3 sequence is CATSPGRGWNQPQHF. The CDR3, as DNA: TGTGCCACCAGTCCCGGCAGGGGTTGGAATCAGCCCCAGCATTTT.

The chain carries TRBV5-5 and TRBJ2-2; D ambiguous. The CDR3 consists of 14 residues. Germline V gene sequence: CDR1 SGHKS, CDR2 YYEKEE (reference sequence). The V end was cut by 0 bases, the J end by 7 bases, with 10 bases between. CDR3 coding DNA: TGTGCCAGCAGCTTGGTGGGCGACGACGGGGAGCTGTTTTTT. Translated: CASSLVGDDGELFF.

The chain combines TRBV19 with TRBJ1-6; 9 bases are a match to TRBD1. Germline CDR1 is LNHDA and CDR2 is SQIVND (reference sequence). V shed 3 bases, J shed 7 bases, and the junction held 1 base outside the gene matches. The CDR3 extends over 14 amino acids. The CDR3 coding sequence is TGTGCCAGTAGTATGGGACAGGGAAATTCACCCCTCCACTTT. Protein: CASSMGQGNSPLHF.

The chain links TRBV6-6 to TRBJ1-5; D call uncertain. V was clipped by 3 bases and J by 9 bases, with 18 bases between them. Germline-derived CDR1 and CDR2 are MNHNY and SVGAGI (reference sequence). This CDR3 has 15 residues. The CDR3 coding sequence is TGTGCCAGCAGTTATGGCGGGAAGGTTGGAGGGCCCCAGCATTTT. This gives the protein CASSYGGKVGGPQHF.

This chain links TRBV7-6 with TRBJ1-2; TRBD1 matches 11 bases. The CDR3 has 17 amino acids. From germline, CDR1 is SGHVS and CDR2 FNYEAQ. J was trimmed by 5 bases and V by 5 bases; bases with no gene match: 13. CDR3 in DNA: TGTGCCAGCAGCGAAGGACAGGGGGCCGAGCCCTCGTATGGCTACACCTTC. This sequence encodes CASSEGQGAEPSYGYTF.

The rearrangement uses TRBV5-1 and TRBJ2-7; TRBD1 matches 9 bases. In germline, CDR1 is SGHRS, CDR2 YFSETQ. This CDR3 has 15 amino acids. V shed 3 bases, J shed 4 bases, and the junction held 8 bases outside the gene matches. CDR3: CASSSGQGGFYEQYF. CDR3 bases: TGCGCCAGCAGCTCGGGACAGGGAGGTTTTTACGAGCAGTACTTC.

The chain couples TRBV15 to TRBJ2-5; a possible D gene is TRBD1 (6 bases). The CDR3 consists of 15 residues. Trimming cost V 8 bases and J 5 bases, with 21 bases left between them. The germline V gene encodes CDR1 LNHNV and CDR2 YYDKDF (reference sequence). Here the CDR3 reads CATEIRRQGPETQYF. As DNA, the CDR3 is TGTGCCACCGAAATTCGGCGGCAGGGGCCGGAGACCCAGTACTTC.

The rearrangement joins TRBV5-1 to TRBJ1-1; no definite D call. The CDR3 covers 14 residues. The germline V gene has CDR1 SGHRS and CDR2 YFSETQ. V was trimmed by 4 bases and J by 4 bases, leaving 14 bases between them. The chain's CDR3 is CASSPTLGGTEAFF. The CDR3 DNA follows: TGCGCCAGCAGCCCCACCTTGGGAGGCACTGAAGCTTTCTTT.

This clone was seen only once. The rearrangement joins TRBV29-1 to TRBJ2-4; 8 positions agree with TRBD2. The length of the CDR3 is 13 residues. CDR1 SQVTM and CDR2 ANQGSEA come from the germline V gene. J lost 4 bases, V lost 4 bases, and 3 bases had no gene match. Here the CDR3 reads CSVGVAGKNIQYF. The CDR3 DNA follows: TGCAGCGTTGGGGTAGCGGGGAAAAACATTCAGTACTTC.